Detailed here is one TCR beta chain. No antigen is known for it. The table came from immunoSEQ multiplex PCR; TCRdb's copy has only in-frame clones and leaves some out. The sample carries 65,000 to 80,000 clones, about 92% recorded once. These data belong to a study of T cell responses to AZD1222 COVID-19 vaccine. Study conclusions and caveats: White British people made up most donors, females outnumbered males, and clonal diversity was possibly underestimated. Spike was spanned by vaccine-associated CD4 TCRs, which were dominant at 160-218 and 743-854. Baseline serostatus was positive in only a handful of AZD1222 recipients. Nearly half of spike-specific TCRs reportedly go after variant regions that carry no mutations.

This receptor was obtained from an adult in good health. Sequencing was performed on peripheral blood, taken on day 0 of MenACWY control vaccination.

The CDR3 region is CASSGQENTEAFF. The CDR3 DNA reads TGTGCCAGCAGTGGACAGGAGAACACTGAAGCTTTCTTT. The rearrangement uses TRBV27 and TRBJ1-1, with 7 bases that match TRBD1. The junction had 1 base not matched to a gene; V was cut back by 5 bases and J by 1 base. This CDR3 contains 13 residues. Germline assignment: CDR1 MNHEY and CDR2 SMNVEV (reference sequence).